This T cell receptor (beta chain) was sequenced during a study of blood T cell repertoires in COVID-19. The wider study: Italy, Spain and the United States were the sources of the convalescent and acute COVID-19 samples.

In the original processing: Cell counts per sample came from amplifying reference gene primers. Measured with immunoSEQ multiplex PCR; TCRdb has only the in-frame clones, and not every one. From that table come the V and J calls and clone size; the DNA was used to work out D and trimming. The data contain about 89,000 clones, about 80% of them singletons. V trimming: 2 bases; J trimming: 3 bases; junction bases outside the gene matches: 7. Germline lookup yields CDR1 LGHNA and CDR2 YNFKEQ. This CDR3 region has 16 residues. This chain links TRBV4-2 with TRBJ2-3; 8 bases are shared with TRBD2. This TCR was sampled from a woman aged 80 or over with acute or convalescent COVID-19. Sequences were obtained from peripheral blood. CDR3 nucleotide sequence: TGTGCCAGCAGCCAACCCGGGACTAGTGGGACAGATACGCAGTATTTT. Amino acid sequence: CASSQPGTSGTDTQYF.